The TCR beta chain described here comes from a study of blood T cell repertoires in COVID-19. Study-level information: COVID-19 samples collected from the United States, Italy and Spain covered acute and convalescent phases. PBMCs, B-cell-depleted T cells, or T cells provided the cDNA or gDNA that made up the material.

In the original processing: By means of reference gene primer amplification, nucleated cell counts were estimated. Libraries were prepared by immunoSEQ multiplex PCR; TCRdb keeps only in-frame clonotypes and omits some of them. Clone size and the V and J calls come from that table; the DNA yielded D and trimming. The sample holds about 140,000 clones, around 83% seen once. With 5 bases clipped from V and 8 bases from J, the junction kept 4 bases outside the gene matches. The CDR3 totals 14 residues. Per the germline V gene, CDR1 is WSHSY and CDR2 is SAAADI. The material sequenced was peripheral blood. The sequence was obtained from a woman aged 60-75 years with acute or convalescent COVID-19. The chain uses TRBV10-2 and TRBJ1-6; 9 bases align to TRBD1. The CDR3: CASSSGQGYSPLHF. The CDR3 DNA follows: TGCGCCAGCAGTTCGGGACAGGGATATTCACCCCTCCACTTT.